This T cell receptor (beta chain) was identified in a study of cytomegalovirus exposure and HLA in healthy donors. Remarks on this clone: Its antigen is currently unknown.

Findings of the study overall: Published work reported that the classifier diagnosed cytomegalovirus status with high specificity and sensitivity. It was in a later analysis that TCR association rates were seen to vary by HLA locus, highest for DRB1 and lowest for HLA-C.

PCR employed 60 Vbeta and 13 Jbeta primers. The data were produced by immunoSEQ multiplex PCR, yet TCRdb's version contains in-frame clones alone and is incomplete. The top ten clones hold around 7.4% of a sample with 60,000 to 70,000 clones, roughly 74% of them seen once. The CDR3 is made up of 14 amino acids. Germline V CDR1 and CDR2: LNHNV, YYDKDF (reference sequence). V shed 7 bases and J 4 bases; nucleotides not matched to a gene: 4. This TCR was sampled from a man between 18 and 29 years old in good health and CMV-seropositive. Sample: PBMCs. The chain joins TRBV15 to TRBJ2-3; 11 positions agree with TRBD1. The CDR3 here is CATTPDRGPDTQYF. The CDR3 DNA is TGTGCCACCACTCCGGACAGGGGGCCAGATACGCAGTATTTT. The whole variable domain, filled in from reference TRBV15 and TRBJ2-3, reads DAMVIQNPRYQVTQFGKPVTLSCSQTLNHNVMYWYQQKSSQAPKLLFHYYDKDFNNEADTPDNFQSRRPNTSFCFLDIRSPGLGDTAMYLCATTPDRGPDTQYFGPGTRLTVL.